This T cell receptor beta chain was captured by sequencing in a study of human T cells and chemical hapten exposure. Library preparation tagged each individual cDNA molecule with a unique molecular identifier. TCRdb independently ran MiXCR on the RACE reads; one entry per CDR3 protein. The sample has approximately 44,000 distinct CDR3 sequences; 4% to 4.5% are singletons. Germline lookup yields CDR1 DFQATT and CDR2 SNEGSKA (reference sequence). The CDR3 spans 15 residues. V lost 7 bases, J lost 2 bases, and 7 bases stayed unmatched. This clonotype was observed many times. Indicated time point: healthy volunteer bleed at 2 weeks. Blood, whole and unfractionated, served as the source for total RNA extraction.

V gene TRBV20-1 combines with J gene TRBJ2-1, with TRBD2 matching 11 bases. This TCR derives from a human donor in good health. Some clones in this sample may be carry-over from other donors' samples. The specimen sequenced was whole blood. The CDR3 is CSVHRTSGPYNEQFF. In nucleotides, the CDR3 is TGCAGTGTTCATAGGACTAGCGGGCCCTACAATGAGCAGTTCTTC.